In its sample, the clone carrying this TCR beta chain was seen a few times. Antigen: not known. This likely came from a read error, as a far larger clone is one base away. This sample is part of a study of shared clonotypes between healthy human individuals. For the study at large: Each donor's CD4 naive and CD4 memory cells filled three plates apiece, CD8 naive two, and CD8 memory one. Study findings and constraints: Sequencing of the sorted subsets was shown by rarefaction to be incomplete despite large depth. Non-shared clonotypes had lower generation probabilities than those shared by all four donors.

Every subset's genomic DNA went evenly onto several immunoSEQ plates. Produced via immunoSEQ multiplex PCR; TCRdb's table is partial and in-frame only. The repertoire holds about 1 million clones, 70% to 80% seen once, with about 1.5% in the top ten. Germline V gene lookup returns CDR1 MDHEN and CDR2 SYDVKM. The V end was cut by 8 bases, the J end by 3 bases, with 4 bases between. This CDR3 has 10 amino acids. V gene TRBV28 combines with J gene TRBJ1-2, with D unresolved. The TCR comes from a man younger than 35 in good health. Sequenced: memory CD4+ T cells sorted from blood. Subset of the sample: CD45RA-negative fraction. CDR3 sequence (DNA): TGTGCCAGCGGGGACTATGGCTACACCTTC. Protein sequence: CASGDYGYTF.